This T cell receptor (beta chain) comes out of a study of kidney transplant recipient with SARS-CoV-2 infection. Germline V gene lookup returns CDR1 SGHAT and CDR2 FQNNGV. The CDR3 has 18 residues. V lost 5 bases and J 3 bases, leaving 23 bases between the germline ends. At least ten counts were recorded for this clonotype. TCRdb recomputed calls from the reads with MiXCR, one row per CDR3 protein. Of 200,000 to 250,000 distinct CDR3 sequences in the sample, less than 35% were seen once. This TCR came from a male patient in his thirties who had COVID-19 and was a kidney transplant recipient. A subset of T cells may come from the graft donor. The genes are TRBV11-2 and TRBJ1-3, with D perhaps matching TRBD1 (5 bases). The material was a blood sample, obtained at baseline and between days 110 and 120 from a kidney transplant recipient. The CDR3 DNA is TGTGCCAGCAGCATTAGGCCACCGGGACGGAAGTTTGGAAACACCATATATTTT. Its translation: CASSIRPPGRKFGNTIYF.